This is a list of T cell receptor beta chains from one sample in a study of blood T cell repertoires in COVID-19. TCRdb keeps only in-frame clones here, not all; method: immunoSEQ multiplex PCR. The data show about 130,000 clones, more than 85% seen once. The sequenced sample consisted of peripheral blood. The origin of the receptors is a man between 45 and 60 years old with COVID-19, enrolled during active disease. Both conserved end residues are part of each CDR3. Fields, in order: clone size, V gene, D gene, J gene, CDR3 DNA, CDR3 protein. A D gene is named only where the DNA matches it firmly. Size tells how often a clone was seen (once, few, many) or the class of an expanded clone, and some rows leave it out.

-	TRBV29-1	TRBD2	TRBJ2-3	TGCAGCGTTGGGCCTAGCGGGAGTTTCAGTACGCAGTATTTT	CSVGPSGSFSTQYF
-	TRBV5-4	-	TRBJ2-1	TGTGCCAGCAGCTCTGGCAGGTATGAGCAGTTCTTC	CASSSGRYEQFF
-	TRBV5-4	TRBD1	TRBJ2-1	TGTGCCAGCAGTGTCGGACAGGACCGCAATGAGCAGTTCTTC	CASSVGQDRNEQFF
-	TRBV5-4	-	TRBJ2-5	TGTGCCAGCAGCTTGGGGCAGGGGGAGACCCAGTACTTC	CASSLGQGETQYF
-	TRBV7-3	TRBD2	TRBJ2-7	TGTGCCAGCAGCCTTTCTAGCGGGAGATCGTCCGACGAGCAGTACTTC	CASSLSSGRSSDEQYF
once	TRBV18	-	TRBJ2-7	TGTGCCAGCTCACCCGGTAGCTCCTACGAGCAGTACTTC	CASSPGSSYEQYF
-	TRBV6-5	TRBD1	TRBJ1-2	TGTGCCAGCAGCCTAGAGGGACAGTTCCTATATGGCTACACCTTC	CASSLEGQFLYGYTF
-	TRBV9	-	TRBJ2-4	TGTGCCAGCAGCGCGCGTGGGGACTCCCCGAGTATTCAGTACTTC	CASSARGDSPSIQYF
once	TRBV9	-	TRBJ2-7	TGTGCCAGCAGCGTCGAAGTTGGGTCGGGCGAGCAGTACTTC	CASSVEVGSGEQYF
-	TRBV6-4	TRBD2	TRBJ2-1	TGTGCCAGCAGTGACTCGGCGGGGGGGGAGCAGTTCTTC	CASSDSAGGEQFF
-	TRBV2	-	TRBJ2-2	TGTGCCAGCGCTAGCGACTACACCGGGGAGCTGTTTTTT	CASASDYTGELFF
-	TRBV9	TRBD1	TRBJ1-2	TGTGCCAGCAGCGCCCGGACAGGGCCGGGGTATGGCTACACCTTC	CASSARTGPGYGYTF
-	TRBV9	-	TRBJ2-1	TGTGCCAGCAGCGTGGGGCTGCCGTACAATGAGCAGTTCTTC	CASSVGLPYNEQFF
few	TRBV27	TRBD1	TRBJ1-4	TGTGCCAGCTCCTCAGGGGGAACTAATGAAAAACTGTTTTTT	CASSSGGTNEKLFF
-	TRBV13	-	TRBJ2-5	TGTGCCAGCAGCCCCCAGGGGAGCGGGGAACTGGAGACCCAGTACTTC	CASSPQGSGELETQYF
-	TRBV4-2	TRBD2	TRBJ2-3	TGTGCCAGCAGCCAAGATGTCCAGCGGGAGGGCCCAGATACGCAGTATTTT	CASSQDVQREGPDTQYF
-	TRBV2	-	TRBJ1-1	TGTGCCAGCAGGTTTATCACTGAAGCTTTCTTT	CASRFITEAFF
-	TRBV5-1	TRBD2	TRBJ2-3	TGCGCCAGCAGCTTGACCCCTAGCGGAGATACGCAGTATTTT	CASSLTPSGDTQYF
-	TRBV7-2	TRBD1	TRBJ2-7	TGTGCCAGCAGCGCCCGGACAGGGGCTTACGAGCAGTACTTC	CASSARTGAYEQYF
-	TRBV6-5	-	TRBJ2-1	TGTGCCAGCAGTCCAGCGGCAAGCTCCTACAATGAGCAGTTCTTC	CASSPAASSYNEQFF
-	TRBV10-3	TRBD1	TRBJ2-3	TGTGCCATCAGTGAGAGGGGGCAGTCGACAGATACGCAGTATTTT	CAISERGQSTDTQYF
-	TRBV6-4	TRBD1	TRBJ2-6	TGTGCCAGCAGTGAGTCGACAGGGGCTGGGGCCAACGTCCTGACTTTC	CASSESTGAGANVLTF
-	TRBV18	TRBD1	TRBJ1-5	TGTGCCAGCTCACCGGCAGGGGGTTATGATCAGCCCCAGCATTTT	CASSPAGGYDQPQHF
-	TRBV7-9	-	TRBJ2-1	TGTGCCAGCAGCCCGACAGTCGGTAATGAGCAGTTCTTC	CASSPTVGNEQFF
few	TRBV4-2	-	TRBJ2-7	TGTGCCAGCAGCCAAGATCAAAGAGGGAGCTGGGAGCAGTACTTC	CASSQDQRGSWEQYF
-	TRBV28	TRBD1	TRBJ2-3	TGTGCCATCCAAGGGGGCGGCACAGATACGCAGTATTTT	CAIQGGGTDTQYF
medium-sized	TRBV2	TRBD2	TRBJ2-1	TGTGCCGGGGGACTAGCGGGAGATAATGAGCAGTTCTTC	CAGGLAGDNEQFF
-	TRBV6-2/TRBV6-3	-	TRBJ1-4	TGTGCCAGCAGTTATCCGCCCCCGGGAGCCAAACCTCCGTTCGGAAAACTGTTTTTT	CASSYPPPGAKPPFGKLFF
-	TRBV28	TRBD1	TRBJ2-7	TGTGCCAGCACCAGGGGGGGGACAGGGGCCTACGAGCAGTACTTC	CASTRGGTGAYEQYF
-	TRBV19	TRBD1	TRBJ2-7	TGTGCCAGTAGACGGGACAGGGGAGACTACGAGCAGTACTTC	CASRRDRGDYEQYF
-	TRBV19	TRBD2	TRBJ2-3	TGTGCCAGCTCAGTAGCGGGAGTAGAAGATACGCAGTATTTT	CASSVAGVEDTQYF
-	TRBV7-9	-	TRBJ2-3	TGTGCCAGCAGCTTGACCTCGGACTCGCTGAGCACAGATACGCAGTATTTT	CASSLTSDSLSTDTQYF
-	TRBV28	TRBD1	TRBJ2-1	TGTGCCAGCATTGCAGGGGGTCCCTACAATGAGCAGTTCTTC	CASIAGGPYNEQFF
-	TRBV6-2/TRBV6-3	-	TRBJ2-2	TGTGCCAGCACCCCCGTGGGGGCCTCAAACACCGGGGAGCTGTTTTTT	CASTPVGASNTGELFF
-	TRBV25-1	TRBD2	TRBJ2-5	TGTGCCAGTTCGGGGGGGAACCAAGAGACCCAGTACTTC	CASSGGNQETQYF
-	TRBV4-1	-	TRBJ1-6	TGCGCCAGCAGCCAAGATGTGGGGAGTTCACCCCTCCACTTT	CASSQDVGSSPLHF
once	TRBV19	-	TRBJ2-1	TGTGCCAGTAGTAAAACCCCCTCCCCAGCGGTATACAATGAGCAGTTCTTC	CASSKTPSPAVYNEQFF
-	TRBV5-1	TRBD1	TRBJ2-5	TGCGCCAGCAGCTTGGATGGACAGGGACAAGAGACCCAGTACTTC	CASSLDGQGQETQYF
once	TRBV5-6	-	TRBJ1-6	TGTGCCAGCAGCTTCAGGACAGTTGGCTCCTATAATTCACCCCTCCACTTT	CASSFRTVGSYNSPLHF
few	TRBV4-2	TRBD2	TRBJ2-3	TGTGCCAGCAGCCCTACTAGCGGGAGGGCCGCAGATACGCAGTATTTT	CASSPTSGRAADTQYF
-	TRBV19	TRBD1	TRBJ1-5	TGTGCCAGCCGACAGGGTTATAGCAATCAGCCCCAGCATTTT	CASRQGYSNQPQHF
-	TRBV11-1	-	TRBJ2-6	TGTGCCAGCAGCTTAGGAGGTGATACTGGGGCCAACGTCCTGACTTTC	CASSLGGDTGANVLTF
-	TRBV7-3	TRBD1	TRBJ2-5	TGTGCCAGCAGCTCGACAGGGGCCCTCGGGGAGACCCAGTACTTC	CASSSTGALGETQYF
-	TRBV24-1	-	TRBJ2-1	TGTGCCACCAGTGATTTAAGGACTAACTACAATGAGCAGTTCTTC	CATSDLRTNYNEQFF
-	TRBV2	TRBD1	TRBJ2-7	TGTGCCAGCAGAAAAGACAGGGTCACCTACGAGCAGTACTTC	CASRKDRVTYEQYF
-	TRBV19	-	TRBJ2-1	TGTGCCAGTAGTGAGGGGGTAGGCTCCTACAATGAGCAGTTCTTC	CASSEGVGSYNEQFF
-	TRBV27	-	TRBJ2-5	TGTGCCAGCAGTCCTATACAGCAAACCTCTCCAGAGACCCAGTACTTC	CASSPIQQTSPETQYF
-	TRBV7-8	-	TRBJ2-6	TGTGCCAGCAGCCCTGGCAACTCTGGGGCCAACGTCCTGACTTTC	CASSPGNSGANVLTF
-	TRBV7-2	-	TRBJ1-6	TGTGCCAGCAGCTTAGCCGGTGTTTCACCCCTCCACTTT	CASSLAGVSPLHF
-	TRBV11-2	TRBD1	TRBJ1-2	TGTGCCAGCAGCTCCGGGACAGTCTATGGCTACACCTTC	CASSSGTVYGYTF
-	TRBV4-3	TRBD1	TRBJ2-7	TGCGCCAGCAGCCCGGGACAGAGCTCCTACGAGCAGTACTTC	CASSPGQSSYEQYF
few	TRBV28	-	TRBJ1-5	TGTGCCAGCATAGGGGCCGGTTCGAGCAGGGACAATCCTCTCGGCAATCAGCCCCAGCATTTT	CASIGAGSSRDNPLGNQPQHF
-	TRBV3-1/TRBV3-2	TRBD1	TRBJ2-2	TGTGCCAGCATTGAACAGGGGGGCACCGGGGAGCTGTTTTTT	CASIEQGGTGELFF
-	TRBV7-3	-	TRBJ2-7	TGTGCCAGCAGCAAGGGGATGGTAGGGTTCTACGAGCAGTACTTC	CASSKGMVGFYEQYF